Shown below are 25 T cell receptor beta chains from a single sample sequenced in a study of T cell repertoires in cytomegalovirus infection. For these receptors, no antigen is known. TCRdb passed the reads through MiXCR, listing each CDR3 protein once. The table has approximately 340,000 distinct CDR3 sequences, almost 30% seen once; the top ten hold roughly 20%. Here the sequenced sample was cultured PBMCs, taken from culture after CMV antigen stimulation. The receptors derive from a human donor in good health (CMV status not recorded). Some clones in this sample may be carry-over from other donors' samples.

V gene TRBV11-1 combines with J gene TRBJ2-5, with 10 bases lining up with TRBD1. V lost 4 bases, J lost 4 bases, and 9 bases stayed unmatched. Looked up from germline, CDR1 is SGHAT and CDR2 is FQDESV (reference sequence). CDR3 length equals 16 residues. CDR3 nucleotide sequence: TGTGCCAGCAGCTCGGGACAGGGGAGAGGGTCAGAGACCCAGTACTTC. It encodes CASSSGQGRGSETQYF.

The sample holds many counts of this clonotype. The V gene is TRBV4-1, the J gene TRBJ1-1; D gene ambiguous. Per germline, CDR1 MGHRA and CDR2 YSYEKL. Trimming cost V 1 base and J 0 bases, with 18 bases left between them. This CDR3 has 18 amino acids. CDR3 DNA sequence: TGCGCCAGCAGCCAAGTGGATATGGGTTTTTCGGTGAACACTGAAGCTTTCTTT. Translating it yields CASSQVDMGFSVNTEAFF.

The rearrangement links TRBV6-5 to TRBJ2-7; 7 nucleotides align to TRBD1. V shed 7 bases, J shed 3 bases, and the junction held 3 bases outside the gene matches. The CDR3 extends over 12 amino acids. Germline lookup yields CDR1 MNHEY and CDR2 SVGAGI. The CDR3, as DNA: TGTGCCAGCACCGGGGACAGCTACGAGCAGTACTTC. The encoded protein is CASTGDSYEQYF.

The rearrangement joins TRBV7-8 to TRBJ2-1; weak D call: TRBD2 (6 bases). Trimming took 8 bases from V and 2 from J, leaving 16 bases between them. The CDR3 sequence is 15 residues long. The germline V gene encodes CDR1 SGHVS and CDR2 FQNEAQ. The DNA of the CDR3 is TGTGCCAGCTCCGGGGGTCTGGGAACCTACAATGAGCAGTTCTTC. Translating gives CASSGGLGTYNEQFF.

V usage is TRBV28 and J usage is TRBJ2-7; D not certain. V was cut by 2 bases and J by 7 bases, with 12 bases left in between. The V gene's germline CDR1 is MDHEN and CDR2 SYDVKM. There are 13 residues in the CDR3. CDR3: CASSLEPAGEQYF. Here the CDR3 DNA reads TGTGCCAGCAGTTTAGAACCCGCCGGGGAGCAGTACTTC.

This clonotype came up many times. The CDR3 reads CASSLAIPGSSTDTQYF. CDR3 nucleotides: TGTGCCAGCAGCTTAGCGATCCCGGGATCTAGCACAGATACGCAGTATTTT. The rearrangement joins TRBV7-8 to TRBJ2-3; D is possibly TRBD2 (5 bases). This CDR3 comprises 17 residues. The V and J ends lost 0 bases and 0 bases respectively, with 13 bases between them. Germline assignment: CDR1 SGHVS and CDR2 FQNEAQ.

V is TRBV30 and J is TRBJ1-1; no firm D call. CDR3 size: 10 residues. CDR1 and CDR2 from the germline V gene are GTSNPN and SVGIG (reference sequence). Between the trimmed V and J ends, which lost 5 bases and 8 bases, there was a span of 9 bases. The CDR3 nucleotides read TGTGCCTGGGGGCACAGAGAAGCTTTCTTT. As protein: CAWGHREAFF.

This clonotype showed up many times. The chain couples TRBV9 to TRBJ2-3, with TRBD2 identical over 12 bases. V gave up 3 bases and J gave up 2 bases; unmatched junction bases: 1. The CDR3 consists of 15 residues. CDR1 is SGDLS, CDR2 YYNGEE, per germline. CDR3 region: CASSASGGATDTQYF. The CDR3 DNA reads TGTGCCAGCAGCGCTAGCGGGGGGGCCACAGATACGCAGTATTTT.

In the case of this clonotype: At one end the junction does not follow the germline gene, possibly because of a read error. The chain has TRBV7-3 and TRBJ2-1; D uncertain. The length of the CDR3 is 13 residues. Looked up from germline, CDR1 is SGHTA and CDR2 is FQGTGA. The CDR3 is CASSLTPFNGQFF. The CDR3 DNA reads TGTGCCAGCAGCTTAACGCCCTTCAATGGGCAGTTCTTC.

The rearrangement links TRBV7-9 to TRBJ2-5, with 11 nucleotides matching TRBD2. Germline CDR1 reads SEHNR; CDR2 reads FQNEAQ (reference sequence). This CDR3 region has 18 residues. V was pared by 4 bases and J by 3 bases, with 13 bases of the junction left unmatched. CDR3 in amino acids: CASSSNRGASGRKETQYF. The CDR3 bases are TGTGCCAGCAGCTCCAACCGAGGAGCTAGCGGGAGGAAAGAGACCCAGTACTTC.

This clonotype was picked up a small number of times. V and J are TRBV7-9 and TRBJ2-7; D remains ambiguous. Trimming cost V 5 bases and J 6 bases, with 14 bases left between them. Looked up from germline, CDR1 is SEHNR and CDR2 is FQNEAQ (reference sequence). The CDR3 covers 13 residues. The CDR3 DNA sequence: TGTGCCAGCAGCCCAAAGGCAGCTACCGAGCAGTACTTC. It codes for CASSPKAATEQYF. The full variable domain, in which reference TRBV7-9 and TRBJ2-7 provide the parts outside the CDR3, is DTGVSQNPRHKITKRGQNVTFRCDPISEHNRLYWYRQTLGQGPEFLTYFQNEAQLEKSRLLSDRFSAERPKGSFSTLEIQRTEQGDSAMYLCASSPKAATEQYFGPGTRLTVT.

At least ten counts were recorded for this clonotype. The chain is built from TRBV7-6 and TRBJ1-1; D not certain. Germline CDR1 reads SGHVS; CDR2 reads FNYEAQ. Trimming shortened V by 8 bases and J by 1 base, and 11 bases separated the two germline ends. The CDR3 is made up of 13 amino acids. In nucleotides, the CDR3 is TGTGCCAGCCGACCGGGAACGAACACTGAAGCTTTCTTT. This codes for CASRPGTNTEAFF.

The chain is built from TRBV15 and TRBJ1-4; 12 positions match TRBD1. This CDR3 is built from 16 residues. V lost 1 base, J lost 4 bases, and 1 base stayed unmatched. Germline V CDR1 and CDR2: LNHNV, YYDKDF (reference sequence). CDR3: CATSRGDRGLNEKLFF. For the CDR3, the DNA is TGTGCCACCAGCAGAGGGGACAGGGGGCTTAATGAAAAACTGTTTTTT.

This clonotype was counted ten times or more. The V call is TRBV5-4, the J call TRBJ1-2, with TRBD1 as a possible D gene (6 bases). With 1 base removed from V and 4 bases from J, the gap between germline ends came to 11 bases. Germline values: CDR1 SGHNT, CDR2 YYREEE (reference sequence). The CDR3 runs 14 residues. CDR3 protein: CASSLTGQTYGYTF. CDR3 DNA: TGTGCCAGCAGCTTGACTGGACAGACCTATGGCTACACCTTC.

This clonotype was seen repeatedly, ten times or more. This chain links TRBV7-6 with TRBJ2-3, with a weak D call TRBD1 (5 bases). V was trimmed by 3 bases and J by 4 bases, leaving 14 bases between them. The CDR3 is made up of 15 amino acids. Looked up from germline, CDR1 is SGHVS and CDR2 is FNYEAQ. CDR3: CASSFGREGPDTQYF. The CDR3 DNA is TGTGCCAGCAGCTTTGGCAGGGAAGGACCAGATACGCAGTATTTT.

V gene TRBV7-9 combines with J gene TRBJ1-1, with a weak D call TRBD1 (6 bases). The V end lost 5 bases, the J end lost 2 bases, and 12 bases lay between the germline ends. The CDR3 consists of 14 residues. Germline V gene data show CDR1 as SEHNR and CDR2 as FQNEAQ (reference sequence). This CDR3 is CASSKTGDNTEAFF. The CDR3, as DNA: TGTGCCAGCAGCAAGACAGGTGACAACACTGAAGCTTTCTTT.

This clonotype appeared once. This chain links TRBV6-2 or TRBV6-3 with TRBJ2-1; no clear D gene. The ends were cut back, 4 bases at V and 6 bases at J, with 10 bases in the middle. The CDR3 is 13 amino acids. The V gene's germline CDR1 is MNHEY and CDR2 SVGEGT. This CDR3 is CASSFRSGNEQFF. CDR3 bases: TGTGCCAGCAGTTTCCGGTCGGGCAATGAGCAGTTCTTC.

CDR3 DNA sequence: TGTGCCAGCAGACGAGACCCCCGATGGTCACCCCTCCACTTT. It is translated as CASRRDPRWSPLHF. The chain carries TRBV6-5 and TRBJ1-6, with D unresolved. V lost 6 bases and J 10 bases, leaving 16 bases between the germline ends. The germline gives CDR1 MNHEY, CDR2 SVGAGI. The CDR3 runs to 14 residues.

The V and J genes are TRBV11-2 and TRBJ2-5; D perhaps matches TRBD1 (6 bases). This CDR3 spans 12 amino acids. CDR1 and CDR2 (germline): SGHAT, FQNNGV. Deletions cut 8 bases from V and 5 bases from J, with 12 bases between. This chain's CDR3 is CASLQGGETQYF. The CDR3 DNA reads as TGTGCCAGCCTACAGGGTGGTGAGACCCAGTACTTC.

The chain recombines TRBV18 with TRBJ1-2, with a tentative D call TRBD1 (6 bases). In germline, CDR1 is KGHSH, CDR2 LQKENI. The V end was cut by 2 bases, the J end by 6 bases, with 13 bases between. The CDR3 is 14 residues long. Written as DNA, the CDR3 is TGTGCCAGCTCACCAAGAGGGGGTCCCCATGGCTACACCTTC. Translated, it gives CASSPRGGPHGYTF. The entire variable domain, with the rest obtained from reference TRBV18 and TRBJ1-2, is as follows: NAGVMQNPRHLVRRRGQEARLRCSPMKGHSHVYWYRQLPEEGLKFMVYLQKENIIDESGMPKERFSAEFPKEGPSILRIQQVVRGDSAAYFCASSPRGGPHGYTFGSGTRLTVV.

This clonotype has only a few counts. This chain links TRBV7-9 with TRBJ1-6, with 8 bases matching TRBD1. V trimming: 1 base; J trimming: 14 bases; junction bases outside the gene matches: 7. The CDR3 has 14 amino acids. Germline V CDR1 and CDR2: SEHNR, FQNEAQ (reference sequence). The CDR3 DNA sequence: TGTGCCAGCAGCTTAGGGACAGGGCGGGGAGCCCTCCACTTT. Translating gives CASSLGTGRGALHF.

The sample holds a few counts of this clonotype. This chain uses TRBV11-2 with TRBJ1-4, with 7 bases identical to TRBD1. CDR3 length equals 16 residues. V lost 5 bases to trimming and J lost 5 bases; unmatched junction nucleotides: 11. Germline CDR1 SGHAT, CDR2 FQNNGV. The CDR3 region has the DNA TGTGCCAGCAGCCCCGGAGGGGGACAGCGGAATGAAAAACTGTTTTTT. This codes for CASSPGGGQRNEKLFF.

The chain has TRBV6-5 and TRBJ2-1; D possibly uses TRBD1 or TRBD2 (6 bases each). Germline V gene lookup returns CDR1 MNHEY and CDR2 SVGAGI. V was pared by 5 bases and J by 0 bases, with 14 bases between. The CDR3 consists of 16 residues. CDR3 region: CASSEVGGSSYNEQFF. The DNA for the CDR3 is TGTGCCAGCAGTGAGGTAGGGGGGAGCTCCTACAATGAGCAGTTCTTC.

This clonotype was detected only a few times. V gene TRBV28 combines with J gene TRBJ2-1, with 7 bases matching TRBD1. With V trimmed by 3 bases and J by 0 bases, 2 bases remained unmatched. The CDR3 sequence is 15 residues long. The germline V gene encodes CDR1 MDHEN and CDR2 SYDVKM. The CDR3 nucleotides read TGTGCCAGCAGTTTTGGGACAGCCTCCTACAATGAGCAGTTCTTC. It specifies CASSFGTASYNEQFF.

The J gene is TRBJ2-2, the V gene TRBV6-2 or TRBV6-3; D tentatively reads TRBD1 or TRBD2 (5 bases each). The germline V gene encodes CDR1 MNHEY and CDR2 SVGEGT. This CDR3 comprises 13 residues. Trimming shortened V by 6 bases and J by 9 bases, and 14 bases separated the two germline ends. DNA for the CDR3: TGTGCCAGCAGCCCGGGGCCGCGAAGGGAGCTGTTTTTT. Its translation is CASSPGPRRELFF.